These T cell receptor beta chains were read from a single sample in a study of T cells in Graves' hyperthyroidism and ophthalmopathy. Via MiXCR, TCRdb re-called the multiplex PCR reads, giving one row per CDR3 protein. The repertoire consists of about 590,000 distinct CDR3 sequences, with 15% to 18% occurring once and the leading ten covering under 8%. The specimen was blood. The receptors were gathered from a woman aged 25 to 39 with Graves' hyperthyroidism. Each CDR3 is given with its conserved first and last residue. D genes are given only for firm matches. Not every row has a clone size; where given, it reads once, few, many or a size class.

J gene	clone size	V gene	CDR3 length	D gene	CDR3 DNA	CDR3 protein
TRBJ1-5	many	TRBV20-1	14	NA	TGCAGTGCTTCCGGGACACAACCCAATCAGCCCCAGCATTTT	CSASGTQPNQPQHF
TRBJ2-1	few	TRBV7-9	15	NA	TGTGCCAGCAGCGTAGGTCCATACTCCTACAATGAGCAGTTCTTC	CASSVGPYSYNEQFF
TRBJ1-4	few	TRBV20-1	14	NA	TGCAGTGCTAGAATGGGGGTAGGAAATGAAAAACTGTTTTTT	CSARMGVGNEKLFF
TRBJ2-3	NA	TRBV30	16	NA	TGTGCCTGTCCCCGTAGAGTGGACGCTAGCACAGATACGCAGTATTTT	CACPRRVDASTDTQYF
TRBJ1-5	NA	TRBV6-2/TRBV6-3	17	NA	TGTGCCAGCAGGTGGGACTGGCCGAAGGAGGGGAATCAGCCCCAGCATTTT	CASRWDWPKEGNQPQHF
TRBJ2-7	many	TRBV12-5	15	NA	TGTGCTAGTGGTAACATAGGGGACGCCATCTACGAGCAGTACTTC	CASGNIGDAIYEQYF
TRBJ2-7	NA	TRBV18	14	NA	TGTGCCAGCTCACCCGGTTCCAGAACCTACGAGCAGTACTTC	CASSPGSRTYEQYF
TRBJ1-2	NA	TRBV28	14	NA	TGTGCCAGCAGACCGACAGCCTCTTGGGGGGGCTACACCTTC	CASRPTASWGGYTF
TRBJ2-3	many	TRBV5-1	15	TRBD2	TGCGCCAGCAGCAAGGGACTAGCGGGCGCAGATACGCAGTATTTT	CASSKGLAGADTQYF
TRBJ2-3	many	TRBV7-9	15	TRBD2	TGTGCCAGCAGCCTTAGCGGGAGTTGGACAGATACGCAGTATTTT	CASSLSGSWTDTQYF
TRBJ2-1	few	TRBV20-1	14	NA	TGCAGTGCTCCCCCGGCAGGGGGGTACAATGAGCAGTTCTTC	CSAPPAGGYNEQFF
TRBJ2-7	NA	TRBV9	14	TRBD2	TGTGCCAGCAGCCTAAGCGGGAGTGTCAACGAGCAGTACTTC	CASSLSGSVNEQYF
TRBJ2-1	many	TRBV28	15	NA	TGTGCCAGCAGTTCTCCGGGAGAGGGTTACAATGAGCAGTTCTTC	CASSSPGEGYNEQFF
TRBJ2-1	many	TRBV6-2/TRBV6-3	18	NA	TGTGCCAGCAGTTACGCGCTAGCGCGGAGGCGAGATTCCTATGGGCAGTTCTTC	CASSYALARRRDSYGQFF
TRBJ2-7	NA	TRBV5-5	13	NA	TGTGCCAGCAGCTTGGGGCTTCGGTACGAGCAGTACTTC	CASSLGLRYEQYF
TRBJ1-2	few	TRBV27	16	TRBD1	TGTGCCAGCAGTGAGCGGACAGGGAGGACTAACTATGGCTACACCTTC	CASSERTGRTNYGYTF
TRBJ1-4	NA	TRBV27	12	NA	TGTGCCAGCGCCGGCGCTAATGAAAAACTGTTTTTT	CASAGANEKLFF
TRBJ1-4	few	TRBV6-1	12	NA	TGTGCCAGCAGTTGGAGCCCCGAAAAACTGTTTTTT	CASSWSPEKLFF
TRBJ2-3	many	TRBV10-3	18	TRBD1	TGTGCCATCAGTGAATCCCGTGGTGGGACAGGGAGCACAGATACGCAGTATTTT	CAISESRGGTGSTDTQYF
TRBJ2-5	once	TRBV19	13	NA	TGTGCCAGTAGTATCCTGGCAAAGGAGACCCAGTACTTC	CASSILAKETQYF
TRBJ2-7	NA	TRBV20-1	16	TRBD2	TGCAGTGCTGGGGGGACTAGCGGGAGAGAATCCTACGAGCAGTACTTC	CSAGGTSGRESYEQYF
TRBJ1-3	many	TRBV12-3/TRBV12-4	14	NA	TGTGCCAGCAGTTTTCTTACAGGATTAAACACCATATATTTT	CASSFLTGLNTIYF
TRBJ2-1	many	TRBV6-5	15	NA	TGTGCCAGCAGTTACGTTGTCAGCGACTACAATGAGCAGTTCTTC	CASSYVVSDYNEQFF
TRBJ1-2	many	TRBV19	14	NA	TGTGCCAGTAGTACGGCAGGGGAGGCCTATGGCTACACCTTC	CASSTAGEAYGYTF
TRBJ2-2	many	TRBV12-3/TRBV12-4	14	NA	TGTGCCAGCAGGGTACAGGACTCCGACGGGGAGCTGTTTTTT	CASRVQDSDGELFF
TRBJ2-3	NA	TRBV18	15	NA	TGTGCCAGCTCGTTAGCAGAAGCTTTCACAGATACGCAGTATTTT	CASSLAEAFTDTQYF
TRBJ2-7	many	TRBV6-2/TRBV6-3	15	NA	TGTGCCAGCAGCGCTCTAGCTTTGAGCTCCTACGAGCAGTACTTC	CASSALALSSYEQYF
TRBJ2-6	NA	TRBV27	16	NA	TGTGCCAGCAGTTTACCTGGCCAGCCTGGGGCCAACGTCCTGACTTTC	CASSLPGQPGANVLTF
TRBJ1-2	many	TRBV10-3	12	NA	TGTGCCATCAGTGAGTCGGAGAATGGCTACACCTTC	CAISESENGYTF
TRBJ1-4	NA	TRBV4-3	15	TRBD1	TGCGCCAGCAGCCAAAGACAGGGTTTGGAGGGAAGACTGTTTTTT	CASSQRQGLEGRLFF
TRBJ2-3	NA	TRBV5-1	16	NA	TGCGCCAGCAGCTTGGCCCTGGTGGGTTACACAGATACGCAGTATTTT	CASSLALVGYTDTQYF
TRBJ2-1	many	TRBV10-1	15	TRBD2	TGCGCCAGCAGTGAGTCGTCTAGCGGGACGGATGAGCAGTTCTTC	CASSESSSGTDEQFF
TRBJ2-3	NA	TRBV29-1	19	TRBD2	TGCAGCGTTGATAACTTGCGTCTAGCGGGAGTTGGTAGCACAGATACGCAGTATTTT	CSVDNLRLAGVGSTDTQYF
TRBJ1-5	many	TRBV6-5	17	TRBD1	TGTGCCAGCAGTTACGGGACAGGGGTCACTGGCAATCAGCCCCAGCATTTT	CASSYGTGVTGNQPQHF
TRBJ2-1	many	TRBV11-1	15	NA	TGTGCCAGCAGCTTAGAATTGGGGGGCCACAATGAGCAGTTCTTC	CASSLELGGHNEQFF
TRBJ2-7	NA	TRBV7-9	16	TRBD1	TGTGCCAGCAGCCAAATCCCGGGACAGGGACGCAACGAGCAGTACTTC	CASSQIPGQGRNEQYF
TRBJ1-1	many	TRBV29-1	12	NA	TGCAGCGTTGAAGACGGTCTCACTGAAGCTTTCTTT	CSVEDGLTEAFF
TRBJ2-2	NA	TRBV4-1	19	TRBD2	TGCGCCAGCAGCCAGAGCCCGCGGGGGCTAGCGGGAGGCACCGGGGAGCTGTTTTTT	CASSQSPRGLAGGTGELFF
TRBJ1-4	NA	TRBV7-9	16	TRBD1	TGTGCCAGCAGCTCGACAGGGGATTCAACTAATGAAAAACTGTTTTTT	CASSSTGDSTNEKLFF
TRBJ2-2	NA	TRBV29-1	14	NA	TGCAGCGTCCAGATTCAAATGAACACCGGGGAGCTGTTTTTT	CSVQIQMNTGELFF
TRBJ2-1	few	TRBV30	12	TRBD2	TGTGCCTGGAAAAGGGCTAGCGGTGAGCAGTTCTTC	CAWKRASGEQFF